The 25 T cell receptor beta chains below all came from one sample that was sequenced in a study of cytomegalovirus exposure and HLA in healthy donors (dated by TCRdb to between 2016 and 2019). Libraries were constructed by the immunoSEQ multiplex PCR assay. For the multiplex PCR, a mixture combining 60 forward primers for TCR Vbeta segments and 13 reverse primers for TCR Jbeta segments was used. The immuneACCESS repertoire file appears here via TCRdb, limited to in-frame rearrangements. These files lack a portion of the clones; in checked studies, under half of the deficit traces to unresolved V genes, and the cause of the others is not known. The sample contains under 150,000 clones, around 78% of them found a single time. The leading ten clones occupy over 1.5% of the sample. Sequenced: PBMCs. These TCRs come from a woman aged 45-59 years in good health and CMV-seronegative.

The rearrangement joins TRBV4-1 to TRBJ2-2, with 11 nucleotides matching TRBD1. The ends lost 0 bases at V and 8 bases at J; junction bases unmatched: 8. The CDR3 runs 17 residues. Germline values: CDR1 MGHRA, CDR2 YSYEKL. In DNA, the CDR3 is TGCGCCAGCAGCCAAGACGGACAGGGGGCGAATATGGGGGAGCTGTTTTTT. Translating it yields CASSQDGQGANMGELFF.

The CDR3 DNA is TGTGCCAGCAGTGCAGGGGGCGTTTTCGAAGCTTTCTTT. Translating it yields CASSAGGVFEAFF. The rearrangement links TRBV6-6 to TRBJ1-1, with 8 bases aligning to TRBD1. The CDR3 is 13 residues long. Germline lookup yields CDR1 MNHNY and CDR2 SVGAGI (reference sequence). Trimming removed 5 bases from V and 8 bases from J; junction bases left unmatched: 7.

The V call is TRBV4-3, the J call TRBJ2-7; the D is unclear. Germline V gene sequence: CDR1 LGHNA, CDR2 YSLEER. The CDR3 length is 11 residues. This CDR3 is CASSQEAKLNV. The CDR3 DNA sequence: TGCGCCAGCAGCCAAGAAGCCAAACTCAACGTC.

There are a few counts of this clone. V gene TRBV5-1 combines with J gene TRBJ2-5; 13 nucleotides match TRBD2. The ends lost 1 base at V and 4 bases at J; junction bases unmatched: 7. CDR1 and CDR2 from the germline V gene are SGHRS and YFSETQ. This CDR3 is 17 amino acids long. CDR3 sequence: CASSLILAGGPRETQYF. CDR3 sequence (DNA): TGCGCCAGCAGCTTGATACTAGCGGGAGGGCCACGAGAGACCCAGTACTTC.

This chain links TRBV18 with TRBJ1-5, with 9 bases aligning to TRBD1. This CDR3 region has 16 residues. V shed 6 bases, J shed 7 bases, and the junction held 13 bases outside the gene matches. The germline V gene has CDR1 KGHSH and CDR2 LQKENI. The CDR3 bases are TGTGCCAGCTCCTCCGTGGGACAGGGCTGGTCCCAGCCCCAGCATTTT. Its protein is CASSSVGQGWSQPQHF.

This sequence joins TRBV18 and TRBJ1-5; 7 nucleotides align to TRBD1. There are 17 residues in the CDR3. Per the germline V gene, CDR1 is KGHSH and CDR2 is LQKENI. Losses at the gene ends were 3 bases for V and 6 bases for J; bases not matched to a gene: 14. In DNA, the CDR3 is TGTGCCAGCTCACCCCTGCCGGGACAGAGGTGGGTTCAGCCCCAGCATTTT. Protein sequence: CASSPLPGQRWVQPQHF.

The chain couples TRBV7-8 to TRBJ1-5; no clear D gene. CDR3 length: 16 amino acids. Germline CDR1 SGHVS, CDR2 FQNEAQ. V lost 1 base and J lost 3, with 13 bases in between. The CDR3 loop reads CASSLGVGVDNQPQHF. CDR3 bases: TGTGCCAGCAGCTTAGGCGTCGGGGTCGACAATCAGCCCCAGCATTTT.

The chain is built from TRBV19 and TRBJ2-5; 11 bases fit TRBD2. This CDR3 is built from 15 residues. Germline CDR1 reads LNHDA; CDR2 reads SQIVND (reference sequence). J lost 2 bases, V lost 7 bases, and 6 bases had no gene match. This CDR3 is CASKASGRKQETQYF. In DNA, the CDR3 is TGTGCCAGTAAGGCTAGCGGGAGGAAGCAAGAGACCCAGTACTTC.

In DNA form, the CDR3 reads TGTGCCAGCAGCACCTTTTCGGGTGGTGCGAACACCGGGGAGCTGTTTTTT. It encodes CASSTFSGGANTGELFF. This chain uses TRBV4-2 with TRBJ2-2, with no clear D. The CDR3 consists of 17 residues. Between the trimmed V and J ends, which lost 5 bases and 0 bases, there was a span of 16 bases. Germline CDR1 is LGHNA and CDR2 is YNFKEQ.

The CDR3 here is CASSNPVQGIRELFF. The CDR3 DNA sequence: TGTGCCAGCAGCAACCCGGTCCAGGGGATAAGGGAGCTGTTTTTT. The gene calls are TRBV5-8 and TRBJ2-2, with TRBD1 as a possible D gene (6 bases). This CDR3 has 15 amino acids. Germline assignment: CDR1 SGHTS and CDR2 YDEGEE. V gave up 4 bases and J gave up 9 bases, with 19 bases separating them.

The CDR3 nucleotides are TGTGCCAGCAGCTCTCGGTCGGACTCGCATCAGCCCCAGCATTTT. Its protein is CASSSRSDSHQPQHF. The V call is TRBV7-8, the J call TRBJ1-5, with D hard to call. There are 15 residues in the CDR3. Germline V gene lookup returns CDR1 SGHVS and CDR2 FQNEAQ. With 4 bases removed from V and 5 bases from J, the gap between germline ends came to 15 bases.

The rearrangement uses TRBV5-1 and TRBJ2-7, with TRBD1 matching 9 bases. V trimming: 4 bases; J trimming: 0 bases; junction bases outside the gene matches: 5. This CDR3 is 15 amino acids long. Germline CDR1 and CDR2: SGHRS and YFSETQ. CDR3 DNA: TGCGCCAGCAGCCCCGGGACAGGGTTCTCCTACGAGCAGTACTTC. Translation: CASSPGTGFSYEQYF.

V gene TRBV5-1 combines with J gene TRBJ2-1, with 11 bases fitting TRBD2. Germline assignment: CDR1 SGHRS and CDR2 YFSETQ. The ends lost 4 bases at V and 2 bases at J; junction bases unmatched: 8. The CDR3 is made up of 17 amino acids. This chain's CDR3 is CASSPIGTSGPYNEQFF. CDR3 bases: TGCGCCAGCAGCCCAATCGGGACTAGCGGTCCCTACAATGAGCAGTTCTTC.

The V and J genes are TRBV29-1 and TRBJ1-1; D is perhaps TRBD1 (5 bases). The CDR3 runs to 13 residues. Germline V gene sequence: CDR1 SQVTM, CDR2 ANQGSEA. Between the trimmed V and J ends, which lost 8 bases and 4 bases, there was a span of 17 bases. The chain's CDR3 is CSTQSSRGTEAFF. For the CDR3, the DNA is TGCAGCACGCAATCGAGTAGGGGCACTGAAGCTTTCTTT.

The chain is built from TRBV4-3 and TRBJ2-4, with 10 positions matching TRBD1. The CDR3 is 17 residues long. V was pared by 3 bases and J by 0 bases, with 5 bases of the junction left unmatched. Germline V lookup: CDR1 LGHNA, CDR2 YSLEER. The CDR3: CASSHLGQGLAKNIQYF. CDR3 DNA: TGCGCCAGCAGCCATTTGGGACAGGGGCTAGCCAAAAACATTCAGTACTTC.

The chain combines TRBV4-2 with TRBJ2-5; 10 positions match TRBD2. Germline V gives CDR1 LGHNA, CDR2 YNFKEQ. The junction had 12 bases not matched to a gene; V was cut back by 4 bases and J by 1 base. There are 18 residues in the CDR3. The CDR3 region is CASSPHTRTSGIQETQYF. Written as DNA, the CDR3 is TGTGCCAGCAGCCCCCATACCCGGACTAGCGGCATCCAAGAGACCCAGTACTTC.

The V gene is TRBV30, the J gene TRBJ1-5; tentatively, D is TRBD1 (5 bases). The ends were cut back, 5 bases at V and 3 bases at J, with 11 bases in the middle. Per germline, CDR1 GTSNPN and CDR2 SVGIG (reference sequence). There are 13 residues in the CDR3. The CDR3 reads CAWDQGFNQPQHF. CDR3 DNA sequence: TGTGCCTGGGACCAGGGATTCAATCAGCCCCAGCATTTT.

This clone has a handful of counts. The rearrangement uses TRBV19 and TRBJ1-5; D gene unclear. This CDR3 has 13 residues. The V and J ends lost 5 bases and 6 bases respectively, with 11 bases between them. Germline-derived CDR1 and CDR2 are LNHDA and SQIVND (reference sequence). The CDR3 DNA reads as TGTGCCAGTAGTTTGTCCCGGGGTCAGCCCCAGCATTTT. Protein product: CASSLSRGQPQHF. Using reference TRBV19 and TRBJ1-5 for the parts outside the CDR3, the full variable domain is DGGITQSPKYLFRKEGQNVTLSCEQNLNHDAMYWYRQDPGQGLRLIYYSQIVNDFQKGDIAEGYSVSREKKESFPLTVTSAQKNPTAFYLCASSLSRGQPQHFGDGTRLSIL.

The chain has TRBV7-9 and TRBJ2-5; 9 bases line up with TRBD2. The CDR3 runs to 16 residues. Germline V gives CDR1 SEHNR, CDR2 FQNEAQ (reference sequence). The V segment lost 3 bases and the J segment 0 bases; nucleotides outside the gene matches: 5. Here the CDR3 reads CASSFALAGNQETQYF. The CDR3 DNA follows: TGTGCCAGCAGCTTTGCTCTAGCGGGAAACCAAGAGACCCAGTACTTC.

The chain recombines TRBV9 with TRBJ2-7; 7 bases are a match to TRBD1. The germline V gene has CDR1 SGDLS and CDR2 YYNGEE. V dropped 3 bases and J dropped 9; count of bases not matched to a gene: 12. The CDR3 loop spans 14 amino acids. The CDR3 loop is CASSETGTVLRQYF. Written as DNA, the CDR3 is TGTGCCAGCAGCGAGACCGGGACAGTACTTAGGCAGTACTTC.

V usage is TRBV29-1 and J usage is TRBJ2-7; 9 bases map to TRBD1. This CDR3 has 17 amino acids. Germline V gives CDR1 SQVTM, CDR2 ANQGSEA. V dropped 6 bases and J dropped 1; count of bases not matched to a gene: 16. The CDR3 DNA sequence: TGCAGCGTCGGATCCGTTTGTCCCGGGACAGGGTCCTACGAGCAGTACGTC. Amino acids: CSVGSVCPGTGSYEQYV.

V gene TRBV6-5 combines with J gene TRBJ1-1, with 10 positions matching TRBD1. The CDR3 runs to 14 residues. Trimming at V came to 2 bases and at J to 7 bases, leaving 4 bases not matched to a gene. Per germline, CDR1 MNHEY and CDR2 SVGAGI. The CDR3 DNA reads TGTGCCAGCAGTTACCGACAGGGGGCGGTTGAAGCTTTCTTT. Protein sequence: CASSYRQGAVEAFF.

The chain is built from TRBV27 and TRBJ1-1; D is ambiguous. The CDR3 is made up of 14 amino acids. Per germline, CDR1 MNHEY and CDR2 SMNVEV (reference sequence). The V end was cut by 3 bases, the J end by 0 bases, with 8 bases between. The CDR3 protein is CASSLRDMNTEAFF. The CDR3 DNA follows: TGTGCCAGCAGTTTGAGGGATATGAACACTGAAGCTTTCTTT.

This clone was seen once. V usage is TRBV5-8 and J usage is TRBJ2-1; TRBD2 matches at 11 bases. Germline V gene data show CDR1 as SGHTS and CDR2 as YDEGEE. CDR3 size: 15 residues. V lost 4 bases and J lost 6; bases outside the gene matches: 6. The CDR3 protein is CASSMGLAVGNEQFF. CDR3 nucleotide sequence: TGTGCCAGCAGCATGGGACTAGCGGTAGGCAATGAGCAGTTCTTC.

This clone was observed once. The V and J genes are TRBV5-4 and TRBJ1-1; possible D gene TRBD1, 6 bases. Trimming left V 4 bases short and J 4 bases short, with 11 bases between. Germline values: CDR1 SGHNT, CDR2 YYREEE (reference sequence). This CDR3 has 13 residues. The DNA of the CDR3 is TGTGCCAGCAGCCAACAGGGTTTCACTGAAGCTTTCTTT. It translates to CASSQQGFTEAFF.